The present entry profiles one T cell receptor beta chain with its context. The sample is drawn from a study of T cell responses to AZD1222 COVID-19 vaccine. Libraries were prepared by immunoSEQ multiplex PCR; TCRdb keeps only in-frame clonotypes and omits some of them. The sample carries 95,000 or so clones, 80% to 95% recorded once. Trimming shortened V by 4 bases and J by 7 bases, and 13 bases separated the two germline ends. This CDR3 spans 14 amino acids. Germline assignment: CDR1 MNHEY and CDR2 SMNVEV (reference sequence). This chain connects TRBV27 to TRBJ1-4, with unresolved D. The sample in question was peripheral blood, obtained 28 days after the second AZD1222 dose. This receptor was obtained from an adult who received the AZD1222 COVID-19 vaccine. CDR3 bases: TGTGCCAGCAGTTCTCCAGGCGGCGGTGAAAAACTGTTTTTT. As protein: CASSSPGGGEKLFF.